The entry below gives a single T cell receptor (beta chain) sequence along with its context. The identical CDR3 is also encoded by other nucleotide sequences in the sample. This specimen belongs to a study of blood T cell repertoires in COVID-19. Here immunoSEQ multiplex PCR was the method, and the copy in TCRdb shows in-frame clones only, minus some. The table includes fewer than 250,000 clones, 89% detected once. Those enrolled, adults aged roughly 18 to 100 years, came from 24 US areas. The clonotype comes from a woman aged 18-29 years who had recovered from COVID-19. The specimen sequenced was PBMCs or T cells enriched from blood (not recorded which).

CDR3: CSARVLDGYTF. The CDR3 DNA sequence: TGCAGTGCTAGAGTTTTAGATGGCTACACCTTC. The chain carries TRBV20-1 and TRBJ1-2; D is undetermined. Germline CDR1 DFQATT, CDR2 SNEGSKA (reference sequence). V lost 1 base to trimming and J lost 6 bases, with 6 bases between them. The CDR3 runs to 11 residues.